The T cell receptor beta chain under discussion was sequenced for a study of T-cell reconstitution after alpha-beta-depleted transplantation in children. As to this clonotype: At one end, the junction sequence differs from germline, possibly due to a read error.

Unique molecular identifiers were used to barcode this TCRbeta library. TCRdb processed the PCR reads anew with MiXCR; each CDR3 protein has one entry. The sample lists some 640,000 distinct CDR3 sequences; roughly 17% were seen once. The clonotype originates from a human donor who donated a stem cell graft to a child with acute myeloid leukemia. Sequences were derived from PBMCs from the stem cell graft donor, sampled from the stem cell graft.

The CDR3 reads CCARTVGASSYNSPLHF. The DNA for the CDR3 is TGCTGTGCTCGGACAGTGGGAGCAAGCTCCTATAATTCACCCCTCCACTTT. The chain joins TRBV20-1 to TRBJ1-6; D might be TRBD1 (6 bases). Germline V gene lookup returns CDR1 DFQATT and CDR2 SNEGSKA (reference sequence). The CDR3 contains 17 residues.